The 5 T cell receptor beta chains below come from one sample, sequenced in a study of T cell repertoires in cytomegalovirus infection. No antigen is known for these receptors. In TCRdb, the reads were re-called with MiXCR into one record per CDR3 protein. Counted here are approximately 990,000 distinct CDR3 sequences, around 31% occurring once; the ten biggest clones make up 11% to 15%. Source: cultured CD8+ T cells from PBMCs, taken from culture after CMV antigen stimulation. These receptors were collected from a human donor in good health (CMV status not recorded). Some clones in this sample may be carry-over from other donors' samples.

This clonotype was counted at least ten times. V gene TRBV7-6 combines with J gene TRBJ2-3; no definite D call. The ends were cut back, 0 bases at V and 4 bases at J, with 8 bases in the middle. The length of the CDR3 is 14 residues. Germline V gene sequence: CDR1 SGHVS, CDR2 FNYEAQ. For the CDR3, the DNA is TGTGCCAGCAGCTTAGCTCTCGTGGCAGATACGCAGTATTTT. It specifies CASSLALVADTQYF.

The V call is TRBV11-2, the J call TRBJ2-5, with 9 positions matching TRBD2. V shed 1 base, J shed 9 bases, and the junction held 9 bases outside the gene matches. The CDR3 is made up of 15 amino acids. CDR1 is SGHAT, CDR2 FQNNGV, per germline. This chain's CDR3 is CASSLGSGGTGAQYF. The CDR3 region has the DNA TGTGCCAGCAGCTTAGGCAGCGGGGGGACTGGGGCCCAGTACTTC. The full variable domain, completed using reference TRBV11-2 and TRBJ2-5, is EAGVAQSPRYKIIEKRQSVAFWCNPISGHATLYWYQQILGQGPKLLIQFQNNGVVDDSQLPKDRFSAERLKGVDSTLKIQPAKLEDSAVYLCASSLGSGGTGAQYFGPGTRLLVL.

The chain couples TRBV4-1 to TRBJ2-3; D is tentatively TRBD1 or TRBD2 (6 bases each). This CDR3 has 15 residues. Germline V lookup: CDR1 MGHRA, CDR2 YSYEKL. With 0 bases removed from V and 6 bases from J, the gap between germline ends came to 13 bases. CDR3 coding DNA: TGCGCCAGCAGCCAAGATTTGAGGGGGGTGGATACGCAGTATTTT. It is translated as CASSQDLRGVDTQYF.

This chain uses TRBV25-1 with TRBJ2-1; unclear D gene. This CDR3 contains 14 residues. Per germline, CDR1 MGHDK and CDR2 SYGVNS. Trimming cost V 3 bases and J 8 bases, with 14 bases left between them. The CDR3 DNA follows: TGTGCCAGCAGTGATCCAATGTTTCCGGATGAGCAGTTCTTC. Protein: CASSDPMFPDEQFF.

This rearrangement joins TRBV6-1 to TRBJ2-3, with D possibly matching TRBD1 (6 bases). The CDR3 covers 15 residues. Germline V lookup: CDR1 MNHNS, CDR2 SASEGT. Trimming removed 1 base at V and 5 bases at J, with 13 bases between. This CDR3 is CASSEVYRALDTQYF. The CDR3 DNA reads as TGTGCCAGCAGTGAAGTTTACAGGGCGTTAGATACGCAGTATTTT.